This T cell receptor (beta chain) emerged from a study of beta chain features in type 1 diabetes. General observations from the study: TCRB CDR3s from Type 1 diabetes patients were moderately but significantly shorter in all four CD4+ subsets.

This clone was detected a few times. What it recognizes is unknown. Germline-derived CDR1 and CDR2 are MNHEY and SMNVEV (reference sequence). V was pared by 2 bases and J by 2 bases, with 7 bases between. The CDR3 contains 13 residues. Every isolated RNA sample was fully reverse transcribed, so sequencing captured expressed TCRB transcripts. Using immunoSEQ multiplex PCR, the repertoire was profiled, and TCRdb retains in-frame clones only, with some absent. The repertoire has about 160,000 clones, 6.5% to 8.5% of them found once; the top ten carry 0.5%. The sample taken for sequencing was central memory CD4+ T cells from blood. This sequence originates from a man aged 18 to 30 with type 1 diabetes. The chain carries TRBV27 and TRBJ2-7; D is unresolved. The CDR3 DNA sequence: TGTGCCAGCAGTTTAGGGCCCGCCTACGAGCAGTACTTC. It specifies CASSLGPAYEQYF.